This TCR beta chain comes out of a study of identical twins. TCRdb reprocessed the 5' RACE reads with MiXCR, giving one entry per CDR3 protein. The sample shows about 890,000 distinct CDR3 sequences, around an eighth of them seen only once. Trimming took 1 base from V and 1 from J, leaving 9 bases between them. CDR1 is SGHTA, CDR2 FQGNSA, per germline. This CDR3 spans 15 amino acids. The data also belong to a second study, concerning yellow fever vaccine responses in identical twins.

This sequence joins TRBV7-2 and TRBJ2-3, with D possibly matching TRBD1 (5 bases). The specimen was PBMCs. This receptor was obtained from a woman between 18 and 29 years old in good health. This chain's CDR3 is CASSLVLGGTDTQYF. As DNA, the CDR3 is TGTGCCAGCAGCTTAGTTTTAGGGGGCACAGATACGCAGTATTTT. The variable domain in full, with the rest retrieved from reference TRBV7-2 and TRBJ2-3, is GAGVSQSPSNKVTEKGKDVELRCDPISGHTALYWYRQSLGQGLEFLIYFQGNSAPDKSGLPSDRFSAERTGGSVSTLTIQRTQQEDSAVYLCASSLVLGGTDTQYFGPGTRLTVL.